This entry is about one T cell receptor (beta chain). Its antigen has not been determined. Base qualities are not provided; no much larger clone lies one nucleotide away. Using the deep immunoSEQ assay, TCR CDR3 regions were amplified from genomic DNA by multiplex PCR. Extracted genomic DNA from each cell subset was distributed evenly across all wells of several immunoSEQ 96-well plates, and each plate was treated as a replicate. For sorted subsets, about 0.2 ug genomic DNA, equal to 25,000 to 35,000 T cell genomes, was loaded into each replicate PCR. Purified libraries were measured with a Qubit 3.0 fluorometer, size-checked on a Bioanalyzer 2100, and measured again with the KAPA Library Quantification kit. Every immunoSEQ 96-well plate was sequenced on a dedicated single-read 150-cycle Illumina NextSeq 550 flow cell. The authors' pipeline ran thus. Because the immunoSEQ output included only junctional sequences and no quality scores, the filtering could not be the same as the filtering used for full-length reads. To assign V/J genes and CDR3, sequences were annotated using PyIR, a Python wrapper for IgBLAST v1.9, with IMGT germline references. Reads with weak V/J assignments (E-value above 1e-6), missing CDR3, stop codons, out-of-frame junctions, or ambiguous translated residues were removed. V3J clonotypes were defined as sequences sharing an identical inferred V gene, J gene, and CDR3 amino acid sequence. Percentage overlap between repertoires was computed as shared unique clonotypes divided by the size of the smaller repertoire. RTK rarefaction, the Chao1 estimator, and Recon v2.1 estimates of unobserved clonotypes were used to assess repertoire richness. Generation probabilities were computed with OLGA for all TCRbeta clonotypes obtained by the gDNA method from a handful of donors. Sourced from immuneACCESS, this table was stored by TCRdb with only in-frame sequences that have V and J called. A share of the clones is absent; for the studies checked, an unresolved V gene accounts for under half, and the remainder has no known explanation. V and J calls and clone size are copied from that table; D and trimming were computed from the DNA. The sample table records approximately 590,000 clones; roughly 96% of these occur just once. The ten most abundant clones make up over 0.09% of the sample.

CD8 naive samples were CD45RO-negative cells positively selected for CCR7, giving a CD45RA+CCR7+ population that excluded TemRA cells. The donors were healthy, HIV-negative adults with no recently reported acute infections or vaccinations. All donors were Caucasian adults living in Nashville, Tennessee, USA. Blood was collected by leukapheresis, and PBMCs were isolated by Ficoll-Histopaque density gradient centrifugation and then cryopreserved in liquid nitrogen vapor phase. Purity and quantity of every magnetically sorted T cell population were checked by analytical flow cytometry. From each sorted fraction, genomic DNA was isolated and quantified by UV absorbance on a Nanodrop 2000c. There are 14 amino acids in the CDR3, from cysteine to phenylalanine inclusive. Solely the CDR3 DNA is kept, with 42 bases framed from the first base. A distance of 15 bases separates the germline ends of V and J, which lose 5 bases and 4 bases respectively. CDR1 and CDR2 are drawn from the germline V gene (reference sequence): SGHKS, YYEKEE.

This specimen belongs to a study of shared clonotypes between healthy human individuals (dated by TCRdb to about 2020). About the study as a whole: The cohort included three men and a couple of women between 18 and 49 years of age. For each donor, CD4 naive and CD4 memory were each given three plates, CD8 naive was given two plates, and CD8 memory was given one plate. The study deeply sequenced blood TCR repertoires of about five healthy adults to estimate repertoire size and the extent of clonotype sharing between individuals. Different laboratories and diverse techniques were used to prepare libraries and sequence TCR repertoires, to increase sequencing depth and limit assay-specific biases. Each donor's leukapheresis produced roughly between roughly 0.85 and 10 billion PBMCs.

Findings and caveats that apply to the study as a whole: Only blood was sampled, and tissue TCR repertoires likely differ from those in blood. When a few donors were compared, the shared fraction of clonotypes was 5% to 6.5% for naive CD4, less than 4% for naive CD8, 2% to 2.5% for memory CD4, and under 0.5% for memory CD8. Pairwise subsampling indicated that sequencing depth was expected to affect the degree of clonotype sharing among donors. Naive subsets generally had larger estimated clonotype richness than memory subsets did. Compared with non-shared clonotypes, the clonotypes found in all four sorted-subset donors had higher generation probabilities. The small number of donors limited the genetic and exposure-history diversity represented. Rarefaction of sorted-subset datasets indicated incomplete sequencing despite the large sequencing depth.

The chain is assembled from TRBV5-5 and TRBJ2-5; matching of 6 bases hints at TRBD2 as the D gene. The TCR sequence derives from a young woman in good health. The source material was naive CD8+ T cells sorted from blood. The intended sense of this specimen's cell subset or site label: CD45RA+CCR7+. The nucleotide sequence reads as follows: TGTGCCAGCAGTTCGGACTATGCTGGAGAGACCCAGTACTTC. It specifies CASSSDYAGETQYF.